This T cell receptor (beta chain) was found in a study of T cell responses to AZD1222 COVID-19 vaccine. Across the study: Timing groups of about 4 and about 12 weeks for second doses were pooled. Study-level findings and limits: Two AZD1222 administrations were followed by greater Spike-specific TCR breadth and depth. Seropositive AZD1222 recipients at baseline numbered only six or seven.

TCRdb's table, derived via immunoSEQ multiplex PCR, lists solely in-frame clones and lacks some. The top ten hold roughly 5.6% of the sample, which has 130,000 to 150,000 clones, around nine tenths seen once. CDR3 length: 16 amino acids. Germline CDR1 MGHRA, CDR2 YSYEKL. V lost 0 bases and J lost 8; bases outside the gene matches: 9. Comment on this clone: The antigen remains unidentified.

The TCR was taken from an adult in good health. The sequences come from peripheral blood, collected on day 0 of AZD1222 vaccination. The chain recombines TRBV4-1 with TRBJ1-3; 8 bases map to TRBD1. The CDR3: CASSQEVGQGFDTIYF. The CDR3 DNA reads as TGCGCCAGCAGCCAAGAAGTCGGACAGGGATTCGACACCATATATTTT.